The 8 T cell receptor beta chains below were found in one sample sequenced in a study of T cells in women clearing cervical HPV infection. The table came from immunoSEQ multiplex PCR; TCRdb's copy has only in-frame clones and leaves some out. The repertoire shows more than 30,000 clones; the top ten hold nearly 7%. What was sequenced was blood buffy coat. These TCRs come from a woman aged 18 to 75 with a cervical HPV16 infection that either progressed to CIN3+ or cleared (not recorded which).

As concerns this clone: The read terminates 3 residues ahead of where the CDR3 ends, so the germline J gene completes it. J is TRBJ2-2 and V is TRBV5-1; a possible D gene is TRBD2 (6 bases). CDR3 length: 17 amino acids. Germline V lookup: CDR1 SGHRS, CDR2 YFSETQ. V shed 4 bases and J shed 4 bases, with 20 bases lying between them. The CDR3 protein is CASSLGWDSKSTGELFF. The part of the CDR3 DNA that was read is TGCGCCAGCAGCCTGGGGTGGGACTCTAAATCCACCGGGGAG.

In the case of this clone: The read ends 3 residues shy of where the CDR3 ends; the end is completed using the germline J gene. The chain has TRBV7-2 and TRBJ1-1; D not certain. The CDR3 is made up of 12 amino acids. Trimming shortened V by 4 bases and J by 1 base, and 4 bases separated the two germline ends. From germline, CDR1 is SGHTA and CDR2 FQGNSA. The CDR3 bases that were read are TGTGCCAGCAGCTCCCAGAACACTGAA. This encodes CASSSQNTE. The CDR3 in its entirety is CASSSQNTEAFF.

A word on this clone: The missing CDR3 end, 3 residues past where the read stops, is filled in from the germline J gene. V gene TRBV19 combines with J gene TRBJ2-1; 10 bases map to TRBD2. Germline-derived CDR1 and CDR2 are LNHDA and SQIVND (reference sequence). After removal of 8 bases from V and 7 bases from J, the junction contained 8 bases not matched to a gene. The CDR3 is 14 amino acids. The CDR3 protein is CASVRAGGRNEQFF. The DNA read from the CDR3 is TGTGCCAGTGTAAGAGCGGGGGGGCGAAATGAG. Full variable domain (missing parts from reference TRBV19 and TRBJ2-1): DGGITQSPKYLFRKEGQNVTLSCEQNLNHDAMYWYRQDPGQGLRLIYYSQIVNDFQKGDIAEGYSVSREKKESFPLTVTSAQKNPTAFYLCASVRAGGRNEQFFGPGTRLTVL.

As for this clone: The read falls 3 residues short of the CDR3 end, and the missing part is taken from the germline J gene. The chain links TRBV18 to TRBJ1-2, with unresolved D. CDR3 length: 14 residues. CDR1 and CDR2 from the germline V gene are KGHSH and LQKENI. The CDR3 sequence is CASSPRQSTNDYTF. The sequenced part of the CDR3 DNA is TGTGCCAGCTCACCAAGGCAGAGTACCAATGAC.

Note on this clone: Coverage ceases 3 residues before the CDR3 finishes, and the germline J gene fills in the end. The V and J genes are TRBV6-1 and TRBJ1-1; TRBD1 might be the D (6 bases). CDR3 length: 15 residues. Trimming cost V 3 bases and J 3 bases, with 14 bases left between them. The germline CDR1 and CDR2 sequences are MNHNS and SASEGT. The part of the CDR3 DNA that was read is TGTGCCAGCAGTGACACAGGGTCTGCGGACACTGAA. It encodes CASSDTGSADTE. The full CDR3 protein is CASSDTGSADTEAFF.

The sequenced part of the CDR3 DNA is TGCAGTGCTAATCTAGCGGGGGGGCCCTACAATGAG. Encoded protein: CSANLAGGPYNE. The entire CDR3 protein is CSANLAGGPYNEQFF. This chain connects TRBV20-1 to TRBJ2-1; 12 bases are shared with TRBD2. The CDR3 extends 3 residues past the end of the read, so its final part is completed from the germline J gene. CDR1 is DFQATT and CDR2 is SNEGSKA in the germline V gene (reference sequence). CDR3 length: 15 amino acids. V dropped 4 bases and J dropped 2; count of bases not matched to a gene: 3.

Points on this clone: The sequenced fragment ends 3 residues before the CDR3 boundary, so the rest is inferred from the germline J gene. V gene TRBV10-2 combines with J gene TRBJ2-7; perhaps TRBD2 as D (6 bases). V was shortened by 8 bases and J by 2 bases, with 13 bases between the two germline ends. From germline, CDR1 is WSHSY and CDR2 SAAADI. CDR3 length: 13 amino acids. The CDR3 is CASGGSLTYEQYF. The sequenced part of the CDR3 DNA is TGCGCCAGCGGAGGGTCGCTAACCTACGAG.

Concerning this clone: The CDR3 end falls 3 residues outside the read, so it is completed with the germline J gene. The V call is TRBV27, the J call TRBJ2-7; TRBD1 aligns across 7 bases. Germline CDR1 and CDR2: MNHEY and SMNVEV (reference sequence). The J segment lost 6 bases and the V segment lost 6 bases, leaving 8 bases of the junction unmatched. This CDR3 has 13 amino acids. The CDR3 protein is CASRGRGYGEQYF. The CDR3 DNA, read in part, is TGTGCCAGCAGAGGCAGGGGGTATGGCGAG.